This is a list of T cell receptor beta chains from one sample in a study of siplizumab effects on memory and regulatory T cells. Profiled with immunoSEQ multiplex PCR; TCRdb holds only in-frame clones, not every one. The repertoire includes approximately 98,000 clones, roughly 94% of them detected once, and approximately 1.5% sits in the top ten. The sample taken for sequencing was non-Treg CD4+ T cells sorted from blood. The receptors were gathered from a human donor in good health. Each CDR3 is given without its conserved first and last residue. The order of the fields is J gene, V gene, CDR3 protein.

>TRBJ2-3|TRBV19
ASSIEAQWDTQY
>TRBJ2-3|TRBV7-9
ASSPGTGMFTDTQY
>TRBJ2-1|TRBV5-1
ASSLPRYNEQF
>TRBJ2-3|TRBV4-1
ASSQRTTGGLSDTQY
>TRBJ1-1|TRBV7-9
ASSLDGMMGLDTEAF
>TRBJ1-1|TRBV28
AYAGRRGTEAF
>TRBJ2-1|TRBV6-5
ASSSSGIAYNEQF
>TRBJ2-3|TRBV10-3
AISGLSGPDTQY
>TRBJ1-2|TRBV7-2
ASSLAFGRGTLT
>TRBJ2-4|TRBV19
ASSIDQGPENIQY
>TRBJ2-1|TRBV28
ASSSPPRVFGRISSEQF
>TRBJ1-1|TRBV7-9
ASSLDPNTEAF